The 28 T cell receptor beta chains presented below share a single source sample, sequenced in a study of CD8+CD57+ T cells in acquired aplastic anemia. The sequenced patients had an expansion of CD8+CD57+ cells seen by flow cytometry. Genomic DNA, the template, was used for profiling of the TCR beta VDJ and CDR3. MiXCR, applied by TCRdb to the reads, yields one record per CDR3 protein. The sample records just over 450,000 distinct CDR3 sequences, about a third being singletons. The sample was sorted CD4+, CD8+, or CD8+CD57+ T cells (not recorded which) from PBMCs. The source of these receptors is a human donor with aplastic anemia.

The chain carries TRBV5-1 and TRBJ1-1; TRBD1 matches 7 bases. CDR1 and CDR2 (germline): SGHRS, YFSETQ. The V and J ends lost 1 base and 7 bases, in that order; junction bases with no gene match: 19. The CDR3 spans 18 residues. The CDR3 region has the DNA TGCGCCAGCAGCTTGATCAATGGAAAAGGGGGCTTAAGGAATGAAGCTTTCTTT. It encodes CASSLINGKGGLRNEAFF.

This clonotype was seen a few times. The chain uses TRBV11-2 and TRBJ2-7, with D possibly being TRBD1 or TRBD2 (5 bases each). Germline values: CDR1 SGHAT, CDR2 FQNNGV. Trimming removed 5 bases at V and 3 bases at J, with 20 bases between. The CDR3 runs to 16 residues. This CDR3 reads CASSLAGTLPNYEQYF. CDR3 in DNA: TGTGCCAGCAGCCTCGCCGGGACGCTACCCAACTACGAGCAGTACTTC.

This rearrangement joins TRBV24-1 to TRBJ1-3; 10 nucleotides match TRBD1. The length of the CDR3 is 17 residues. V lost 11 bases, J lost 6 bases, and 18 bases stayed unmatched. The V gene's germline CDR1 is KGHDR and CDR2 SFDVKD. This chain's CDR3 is CASTPEFRDRGSNTIYF. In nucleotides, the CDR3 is TGTGCCAGCACTCCAGAGTTCCGGGACAGGGGTTCAAACACCATATATTTT.

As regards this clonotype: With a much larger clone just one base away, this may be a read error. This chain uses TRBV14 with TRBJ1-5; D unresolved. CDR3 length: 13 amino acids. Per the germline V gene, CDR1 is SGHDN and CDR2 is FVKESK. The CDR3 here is CASSADGNQLQHF. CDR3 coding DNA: TGTGCCAGCAGCGCGGATGGCAATCAGCTCCAGCATTTT. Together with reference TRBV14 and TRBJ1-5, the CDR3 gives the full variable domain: EAGVTQFPSHSVIEKGQTVTLRCDPISGHDNLYWYRRVMGKEIKFLLHFVKESKQDESGMPNNRFLAERTGGTYSTLKVQPAELEDSGVYFCASSADGNQLQHFGDGTRLSIL.

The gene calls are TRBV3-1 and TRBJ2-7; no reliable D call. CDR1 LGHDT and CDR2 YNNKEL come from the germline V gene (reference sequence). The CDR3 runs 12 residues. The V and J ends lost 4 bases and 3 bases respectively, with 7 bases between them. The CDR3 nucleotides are TGTGCCAGCAGCCGAGAGGTCTACGAGCAGTACTTC. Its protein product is CASSREVYEQYF.

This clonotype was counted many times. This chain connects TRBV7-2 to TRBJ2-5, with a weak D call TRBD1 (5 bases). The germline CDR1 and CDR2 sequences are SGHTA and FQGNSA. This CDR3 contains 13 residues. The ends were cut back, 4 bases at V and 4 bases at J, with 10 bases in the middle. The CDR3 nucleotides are TGTGCCAGCAGCTGGGGCAGGCGAGAGACCCAGTACTTC. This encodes CASSWGRRETQYF. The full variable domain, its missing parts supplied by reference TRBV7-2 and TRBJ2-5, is GAGVSQSPSNKVTEKGKDVELRCDPISGHTALYWYRQSLGQGLEFLIYFQGNSAPDKSGLPSDRFSAERTGGSVSTLTIQRTQQEDSAVYLCASSWGRRETQYFGPGTRLLVL.

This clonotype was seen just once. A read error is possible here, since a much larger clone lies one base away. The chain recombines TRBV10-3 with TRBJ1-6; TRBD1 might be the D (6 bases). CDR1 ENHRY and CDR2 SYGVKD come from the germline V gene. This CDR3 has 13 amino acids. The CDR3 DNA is TGTGTCAGCTTCGACAGGAATAATTCACCCCTCCACTTT. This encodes CVSFDRNNSPLHF.

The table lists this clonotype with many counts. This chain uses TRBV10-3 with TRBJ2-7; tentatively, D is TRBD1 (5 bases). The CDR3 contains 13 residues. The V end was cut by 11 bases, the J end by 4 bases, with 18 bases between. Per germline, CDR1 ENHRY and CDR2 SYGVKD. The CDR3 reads CASSAGKGYEQYF. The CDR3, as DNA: TGTGCCTCCTCCGCAGGGAAGGGGTACGAGCAGTACTTC.

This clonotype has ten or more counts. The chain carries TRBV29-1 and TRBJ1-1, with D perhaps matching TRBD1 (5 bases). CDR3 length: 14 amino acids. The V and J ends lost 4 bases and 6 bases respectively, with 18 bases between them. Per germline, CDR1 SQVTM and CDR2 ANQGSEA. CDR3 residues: CSVVSLSRGAEAFF. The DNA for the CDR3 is TGCAGCGTTGTCTCCCTCTCGCGGGGGGCTGAAGCTTTCTTT.

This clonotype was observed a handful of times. CDR3 coding DNA: TGTGCCTGGATGGGACAGGGGGCGTTCGGCTACACCTTC. The encoded protein is CAWMGQGAFGYTF. V usage is TRBV30 and J usage is TRBJ1-2; 12 bases agree with TRBD1. CDR3 length: 13 residues. Germline loops: CDR1 GTSNPN, CDR2 SVGIG (reference sequence). Trimming took 4 bases from V and 8 from J; bases not matched to a gene: 5.

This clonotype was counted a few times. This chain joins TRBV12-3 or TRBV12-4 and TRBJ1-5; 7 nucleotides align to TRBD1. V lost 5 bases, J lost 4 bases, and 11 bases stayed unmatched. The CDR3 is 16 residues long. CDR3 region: CASSEPGQRLNQPQHF. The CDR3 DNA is TGTGCCAGCAGTGAACCGGGACAGAGACTAAATCAGCCCCAGCATTTT.

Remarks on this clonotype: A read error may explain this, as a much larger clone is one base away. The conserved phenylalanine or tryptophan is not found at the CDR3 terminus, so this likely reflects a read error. CDR3 DNA: TGTGCCAGCAGCTTCAGGGGGGTAGGGGATGGCTACACCCTC. Protein: CASSFRGVGDGYTL. V usage is TRBV7-2 and J usage is TRBJ1-2, with 7 bases identical to TRBD1. Germline V gives CDR1 SGHTA, CDR2 FQGNSA. J was trimmed by 6 bases and V by 3 bases; bases with no gene match: 7. The CDR3 extends over 14 amino acids.

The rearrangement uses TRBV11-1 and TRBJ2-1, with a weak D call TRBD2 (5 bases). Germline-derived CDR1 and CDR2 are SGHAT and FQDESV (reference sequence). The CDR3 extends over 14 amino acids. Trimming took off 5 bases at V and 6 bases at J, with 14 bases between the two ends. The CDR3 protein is CASSDWSGSNEQFF. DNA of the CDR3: TGTGCCAGCAGCGACTGGTCGGGGAGCAATGAGCAGTTCTTC.

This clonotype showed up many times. CDR3 DNA: TGCAGCGTTGAAGCGGGGGGCCAAGAGACCCAGTACTTC. It codes for CSVEAGGQETQYF. The gene calls are TRBV29-1 and TRBJ2-5, with 7 bases matching TRBD2. V was clipped by 1 base and J by 1 base; unmatched bases: 0. Per the germline V gene, CDR1 is SQVTM and CDR2 is ANQGSEA. The CDR3 runs 13 residues.

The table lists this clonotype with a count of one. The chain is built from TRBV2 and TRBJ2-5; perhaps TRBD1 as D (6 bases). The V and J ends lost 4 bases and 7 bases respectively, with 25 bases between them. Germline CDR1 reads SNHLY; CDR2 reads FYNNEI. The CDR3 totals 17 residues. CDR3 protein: CASSGRDRTTYGGTQYF. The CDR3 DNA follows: TGTGCCAGCAGTGGGAGAGACAGGACAACCTACGGTGGGACCCAGTACTTC. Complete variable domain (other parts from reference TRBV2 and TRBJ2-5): EPEVTQTPSHQVTQMGQEVILRCVPISNHLYFYWYRQILGQKVEFLVSFYNNEISEKSEIFDDQFSVERPDGSNFTLKIRSTKLEDSAMYFCASSGRDRTTYGGTQYFGPGTRLLVL.

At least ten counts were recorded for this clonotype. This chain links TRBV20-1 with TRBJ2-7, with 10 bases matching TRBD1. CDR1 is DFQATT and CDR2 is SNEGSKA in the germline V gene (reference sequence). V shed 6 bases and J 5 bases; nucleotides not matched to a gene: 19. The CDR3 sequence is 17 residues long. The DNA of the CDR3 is TGCAGTGCGTCGCCCCGGACAGGGGGGTCCACAGGCGACGAGCAGTACTTC. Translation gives CSASPRTGGSTGDEQYF.

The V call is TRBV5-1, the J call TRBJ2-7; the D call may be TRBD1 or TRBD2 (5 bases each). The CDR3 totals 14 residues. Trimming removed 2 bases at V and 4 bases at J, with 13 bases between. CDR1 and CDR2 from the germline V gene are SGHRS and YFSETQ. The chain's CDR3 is CASSLDEGWYEQYF. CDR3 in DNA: TGCGCCAGCAGCTTAGACGAGGGGTGGTACGAGCAGTACTTC.

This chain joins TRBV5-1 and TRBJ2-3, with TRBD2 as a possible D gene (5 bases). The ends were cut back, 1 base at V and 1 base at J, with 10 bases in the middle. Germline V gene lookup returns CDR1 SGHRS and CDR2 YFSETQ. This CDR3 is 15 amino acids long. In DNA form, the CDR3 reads TGCGCCAGCAGCTTGTCGGGGATCGGCACAGATACGCAGTATTTT. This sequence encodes CASSLSGIGTDTQYF.

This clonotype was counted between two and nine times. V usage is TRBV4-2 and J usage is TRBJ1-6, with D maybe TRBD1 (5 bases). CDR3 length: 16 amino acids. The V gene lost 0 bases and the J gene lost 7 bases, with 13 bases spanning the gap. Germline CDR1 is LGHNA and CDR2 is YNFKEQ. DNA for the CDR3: TGTGCCAGCAGCCAAGAACGGCAGGGACCCAATTCACCCCTCCACTTT. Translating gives CASSQERQGPNSPLHF.

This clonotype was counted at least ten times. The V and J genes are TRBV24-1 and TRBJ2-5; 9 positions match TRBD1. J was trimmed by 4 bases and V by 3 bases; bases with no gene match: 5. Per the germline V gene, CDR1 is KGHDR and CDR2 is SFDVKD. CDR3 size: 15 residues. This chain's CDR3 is CATSDIGQGLETQYF. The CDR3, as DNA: TGTGCCACCAGTGATATAGGACAGGGGTTAGAGACCCAGTACTTC.

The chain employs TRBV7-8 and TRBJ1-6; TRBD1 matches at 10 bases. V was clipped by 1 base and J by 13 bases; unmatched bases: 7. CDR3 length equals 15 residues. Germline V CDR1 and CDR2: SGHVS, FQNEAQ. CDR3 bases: TGTGCCAGCAGCTTAGGACAGGGGGCGGGTCAGCCCCTCCACTTT. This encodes CASSLGQGAGQPLHF.

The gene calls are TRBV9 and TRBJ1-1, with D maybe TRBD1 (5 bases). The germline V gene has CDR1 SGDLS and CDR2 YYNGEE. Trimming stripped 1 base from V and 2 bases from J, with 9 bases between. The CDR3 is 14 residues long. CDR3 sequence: CASSVTGGNTEAFF. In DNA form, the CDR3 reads TGTGCCAGCAGCGTAACCGGGGGAAACACTGAAGCTTTCTTT.

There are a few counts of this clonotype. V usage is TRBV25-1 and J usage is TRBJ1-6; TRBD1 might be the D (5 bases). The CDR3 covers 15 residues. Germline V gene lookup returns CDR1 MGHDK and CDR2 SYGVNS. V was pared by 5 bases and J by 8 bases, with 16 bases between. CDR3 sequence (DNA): TGTGCCAGCAGTCTCCCGAGCAGGGAGGATTCACCCCTCCACTTT. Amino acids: CASSLPSREDSPLHF.

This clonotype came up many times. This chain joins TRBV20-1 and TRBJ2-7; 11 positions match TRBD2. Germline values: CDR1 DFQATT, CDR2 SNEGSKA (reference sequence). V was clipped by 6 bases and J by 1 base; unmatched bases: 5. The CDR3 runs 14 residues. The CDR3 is CSAELAGVSYEQYF. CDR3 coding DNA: TGCAGTGCGGAACTAGCGGGAGTATCCTACGAGCAGTACTTC.

The CDR3 here is CASSRSRGGFTDTQYF. CDR3 in DNA: TGTGCCAGCAGCAGATCCCGTGGTGGATTCACAGATACGCAGTATTTT. The rearrangement joins TRBV11-1 to TRBJ2-3; D is uncertain. Trimming took off 5 bases at V and 2 bases at J, with 17 bases between the two ends. There are 16 residues in the CDR3. Germline loops: CDR1 SGHAT, CDR2 FQDESV (reference sequence).

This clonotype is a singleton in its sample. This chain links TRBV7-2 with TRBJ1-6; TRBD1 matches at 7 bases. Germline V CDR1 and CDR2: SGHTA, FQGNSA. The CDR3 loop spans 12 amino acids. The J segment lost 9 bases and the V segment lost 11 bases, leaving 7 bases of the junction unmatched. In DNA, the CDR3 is TGTGCCCCGACAGGGCTCGCTTCACCCCTCCACTTT. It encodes CAPTGLASPLHF.

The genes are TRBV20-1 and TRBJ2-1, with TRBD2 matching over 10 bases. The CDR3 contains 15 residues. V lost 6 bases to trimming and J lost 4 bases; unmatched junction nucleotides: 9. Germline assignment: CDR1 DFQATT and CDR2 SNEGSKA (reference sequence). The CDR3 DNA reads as TGCAGTGCCCGAGCCCTAGCGGGAGAGTACAATGAGCAGTTCTTC. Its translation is CSARALAGEYNEQFF.

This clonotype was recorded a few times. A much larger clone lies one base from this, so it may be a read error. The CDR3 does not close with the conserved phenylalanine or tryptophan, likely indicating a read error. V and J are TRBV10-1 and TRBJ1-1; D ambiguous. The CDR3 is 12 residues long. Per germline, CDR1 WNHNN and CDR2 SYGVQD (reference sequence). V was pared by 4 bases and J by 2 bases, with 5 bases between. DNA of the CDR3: TGCGCCAGCAGTGGGCCCAACACTGAAGCTTTCTCT. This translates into CASSGPNTEAFS.